This T cell receptor beta chain appears in the sequencing data of a study of PD-1 blockade in classical Hodgkin lymphoma. Every patient relapsed after autologous stem cell transplantation, and brentuximab vedotin exposure varied. The best responses consisted of complete response, partial response or progressive disease. The germline CDR1 and CDR2 sequences are SGDLS and YYNGEE. V shed 0 bases, J shed 2 bases, and the junction held 2 bases outside the gene matches. The CDR3 sequence is 15 residues long. Study-wide points: By C4D1, diversity of CD4+ TCRs had risen significantly, whereas that of CD8+ TCRs had not. Before treatment, complete responders showed about the same diversity as newly diagnosed patients.

Profiled with immunoSEQ multiplex PCR; TCRdb holds only in-frame clones, not every one. The data hold about 27,000 clones, with about 78% observed a single time. As for this clone: The antigen is undetermined.

Sequenced here: peripheral blood mononuclear cells (PBMCs), sampled before the second cycle of nivolumab. J is TRBJ2-3 and V is TRBV9, with 8 bases lining up with TRBD2. This TCR was sampled from a human donor with classical Hodgkin lymphoma. For the CDR3, the DNA is TGTGCCAGCAGCGTAGTAGCGGGGCCCACAGATACGCAGTATTTT. Translation: CASSVVAGPTDTQYF.